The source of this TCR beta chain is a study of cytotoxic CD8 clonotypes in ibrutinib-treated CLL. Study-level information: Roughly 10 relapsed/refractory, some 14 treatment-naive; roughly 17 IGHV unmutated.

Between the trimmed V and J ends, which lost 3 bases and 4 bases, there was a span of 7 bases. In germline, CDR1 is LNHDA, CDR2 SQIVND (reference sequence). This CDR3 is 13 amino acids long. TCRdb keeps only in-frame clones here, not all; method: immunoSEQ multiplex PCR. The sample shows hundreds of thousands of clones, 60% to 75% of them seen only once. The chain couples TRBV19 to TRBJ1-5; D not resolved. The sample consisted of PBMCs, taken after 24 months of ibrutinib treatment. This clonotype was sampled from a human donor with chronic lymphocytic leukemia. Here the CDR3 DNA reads TGTGCCAGTAGTATCACGAATAATCAGCCCCAGCATTTT. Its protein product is CASSITNNQPQHF.